The T cell receptor (beta chain) described here comes from a study of T cell changes during pregnancy in multiple sclerosis. Only in-frame clones appear in the TCRdb table, and some are missing; sequencing was by immunoSEQ multiplex PCR. The profile shows roughly 41,000 clones, 90% to 95% of them singletons. From germline, CDR1 is SGHDT and CDR2 YYEEEE. V was clipped by 0 bases and J by 3 bases, with 9 bases between them. The CDR3 runs 14 residues. This TCR was recovered from a female donor with multiple sclerosis, enrolled in a pregnancy study. V usage is TRBV5-6 and J usage is TRBJ2-5, with a possible D match to TRBD2 (5 bases). The source was CD8+ T cells from peripheral blood mononuclear cells, collected in the third trimester of pregnancy. The CDR3 DNA sequence: TGTGCCAGCAGCTTGGGAGGGCCCGAAGAGACCCAGTACTTC. Its translation: CASSLGGPEETQYF.